Described below is a single T cell receptor (beta chain) sequence and its context. Its antigen target is currently unknown. Base qualities are not recorded, but no much larger clone differs from it by a single base. Only healthy Caucasian donors were included. The data stem from a study of identical twins (dated by TCRdb to between 2015 and 2016). With respect to the entire study: TCR alpha and beta repertoires from monozygotic twins, unrelated adults of various ages and cord blood were deep-sequenced to test whether fetal clonotypes persist. To rule out contamination, the twin experiments were replicated at different times with different library preparation protocols. The paper's findings and limits, for the study overall: Excess twin sharing in beta out-of-frame sequences was weaker because fewer shared sequences lowered the signal-to-noise ratio. Because the same donors could not be followed over many years, conclusions were based on cross-sectional statistical analysis. Fewer insertions were carried by abundant cord blood beta clonotypes, a similar but weaker trend appeared in young adult naive repertoires, and no such trend appeared in memory repertoires. Compared with coincidental sharing between unrelated individuals, an excess of low generation-probability sequences was observed among out-of-frame TCR alpha sequences shared between twins. Zero-insertion analyses could be partly confounded by invariant T cells such as MAIT and iNKT, though diverse VJ usage argued against such confounding for most clonotypes. Recombination models systematically underestimated out-of-frame TCR alpha sharing in monozygotic twins but agreed with sharing between unrelated individuals.

From the cysteine up to the phenylalanine, the CDR3 has a length of 14 residues. The entry retains the CDR3 DNA only, 42 bases that are in frame from base 1. The germline V gene encodes CDR1 MDHEN and CDR2 SYDVKM. Trimmed from V: 5 bases; trimmed from J: 7 bases; junction bases lacking a gene match: 5. The library was made by 5' RACE. Sequencing took place on an Illumina HiSeq 2000. A universal primer binding site was added through template switching, and the final cDNA carried a unique molecular identifier so that TCR cDNA molecules could be counted accurately. Specific primers in the conserved constant-segment region were used to synthesize first-strand cDNA for TCR alpha and beta chains. To control for contamination, every cDNA library carried two barcodes: a SMART-Mk sample barcode plus Illumina barcodes. TruSeq adapter sequences along with Illumina sample barcodes were introduced in two successive PCR steps. TCR alpha and beta cDNA libraries were sequenced on the Illumina HiSeq platform with custom primers. From the authors' description of their analysis: MiGEC processed the raw reads to extract unique molecular identifiers, while MiXCR was used to determine the CDR3 positions. Recombination models were inferred per individual with the repgenHMM and IGoR tools using an EM algorithm. The analysis of shared clonotypes was done with the tcR package in R, with sharing normalized by the product of cloneset sizes. Out-of-frame nonproductive sequences were analyzed to study raw recombination free of thymic and clonal selection effects. TCRdb itself trimmed the public reads at Q25 with fastp, ran MiXCR and retained productive beta chains. Duplicate CDR3 protein sequences are folded into a single record with the most common DNA and genes. The V and J calls reflect TCRdb's pipeline rather than the authors' work. In this sample the table shows 1.5 million to 2 million distinct CDR3 sequences, around a third of which occur a single time. Over 0.25% of the sample lies in the top ten.

The clonotype comes from a newborn girl in good health. This chain is built from TRBV28 and TRBJ2-1; the junction holds 10 bases that match TRBD2. Specimen: cord blood. The DNA is TGTGCCAGCAGTAGCGGGAGGGATATAAATGAGCAGTTCTTC. This sequence encodes CASSSGRDINEQFF.